These 6 T cell receptor beta chains came from one sample sequenced in a study of blood T cell repertoires in COVID-19. Some clones are missing from TCRdb's copy, which holds only in-frame ones; the method was immunoSEQ multiplex PCR. The sample consists of roughly 200,000 clones, 75% to 85% of them appearing once. Specimen: peripheral blood. Source of these receptors: a woman between 25 and 40 years old with COVID-19, enrolled during active disease.

The chain carries TRBV5-1 and TRBJ2-2; D remains unclear. The germline V gene has CDR1 SGHRS and CDR2 YFSETQ. CDR3 length equals 12 residues. The ends were cut back, 0 bases at V and 8 bases at J, with 5 bases in the middle. CDR3: CASSLDWGELFF. As DNA, the CDR3 is TGCGCCAGCAGCTTGGACTGGGGGGAGCTGTTTTTT. Full variable domain (remainder filled in from reference TRBV5-1 and TRBJ2-2): KAGVTQTPRYLIKTRGQQVTLSCSPISGHRSVSWYQQTPGQGLQFLFEYFSETQRNKGNFPGRFSGRQFSNSRSEMNVSTLELGDSALYLCASSLDWGELFFGEGSRLTVL.

The chain recombines TRBV5-6 with TRBJ1-1; weak D call: TRBD1 (6 bases). V was trimmed by 4 bases and J by 4 bases, leaving 17 bases between them. The CDR3 covers 15 residues. Germline loops: CDR1 SGHDT, CDR2 YYEEEE. The CDR3 sequence is CASSLRDTRRTEAFF. The CDR3 coding sequence is TGTGCCAGCAGCCTCCGGGACACCCGCCGCACTGAAGCTTTCTTT.

J is TRBJ2-1 and V is TRBV7-3; TRBD1 matches 10 bases. This CDR3 is 16 amino acids long. Per germline, CDR1 SGHTA and CDR2 FQGTGA. V lost 5 bases and J lost 6; bases outside the gene matches: 10. CDR3 protein: CASSAGTGVVLNEQFF. Here the CDR3 DNA reads TGTGCCAGCAGCGCCGGGACAGGGGTGGTTCTCAATGAGCAGTTCTTC.

This clone was detected once. This chain joins TRBV6-1 and TRBJ2-7; TRBD2 agrees at 13 bases. There are 16 residues in the CDR3. J lost 7 bases, V lost 2 bases, and 8 bases had no gene match. Germline values: CDR1 MNHNS, CDR2 SASEGT. The DNA of the CDR3 is TGTGCCAGCAGTGAAATGGGACTAGCGGGATTCGAAGAGCAGTACTTC. Its protein product is CASSEMGLAGFEEQYF.

The rearrangement joins TRBV5-4 to TRBJ1-1; TRBD1 matches 7 bases. Germline CDR1 and CDR2: SGHNT and YYREEE (reference sequence). V lost 2 bases, J lost 9 bases, and 10 bases stayed unmatched. CDR3 size: 14 residues. This CDR3 is CASSFGLTGPQAFF. The CDR3 nucleotides read TGTGCCAGCAGCTTCGGGTTGACAGGGCCCCAAGCTTTCTTT.

V is TRBV24-1 and J is TRBJ2-2; TRBD2 might be the D (5 bases). This CDR3 contains 14 residues. Trimming removed 4 bases from V and 5 bases from J, with 10 bases in between. Germline V lookup: CDR1 KGHDR, CDR2 SFDVKD. The CDR3 loop reads CATSDRGWTGELFF. The CDR3 DNA sequence: TGTGCCACCAGTGACCGGGGATGGACCGGGGAGCTGTTTTTT.